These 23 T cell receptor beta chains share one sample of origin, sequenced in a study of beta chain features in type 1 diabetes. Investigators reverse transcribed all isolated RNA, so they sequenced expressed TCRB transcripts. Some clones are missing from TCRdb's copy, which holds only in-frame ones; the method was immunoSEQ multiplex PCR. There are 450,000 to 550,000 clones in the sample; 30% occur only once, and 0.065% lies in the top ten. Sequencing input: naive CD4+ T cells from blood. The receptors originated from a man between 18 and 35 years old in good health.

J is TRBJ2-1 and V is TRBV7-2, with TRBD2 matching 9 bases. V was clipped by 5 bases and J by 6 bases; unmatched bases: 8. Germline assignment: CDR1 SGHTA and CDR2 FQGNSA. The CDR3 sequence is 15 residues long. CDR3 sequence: CASSENSGSGNEQFF. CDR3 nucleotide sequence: TGTGCCAGCAGCGAGAATAGCGGGAGTGGCAATGAGCAGTTCTTC.

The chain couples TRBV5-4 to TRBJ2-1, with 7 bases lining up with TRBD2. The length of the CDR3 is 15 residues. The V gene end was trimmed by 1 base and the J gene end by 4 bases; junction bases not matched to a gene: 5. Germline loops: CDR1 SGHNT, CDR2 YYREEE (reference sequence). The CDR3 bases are TGTGCCAGCAGCTTGTCATCTAGCGGATACAATGAGCAGTTCTTC. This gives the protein CASSLSSSGYNEQFF.

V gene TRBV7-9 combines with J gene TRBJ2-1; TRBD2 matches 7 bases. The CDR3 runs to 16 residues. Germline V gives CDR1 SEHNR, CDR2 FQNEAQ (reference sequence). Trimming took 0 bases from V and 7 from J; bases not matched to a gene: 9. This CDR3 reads CASSLARRELTNEQFF. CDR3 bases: TGTGCCAGCAGCTTAGCTAGGCGGGAGTTGACAAATGAGCAGTTCTTC. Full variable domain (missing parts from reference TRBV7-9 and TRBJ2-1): DTGVSQNPRHKITKRGQNVTFRCDPISEHNRLYWYRQTLGQGPEFLTYFQNEAQLEKSRLLSDRFSAERPKGSFSTLEIQRTEQGDSAMYLCASSLARRELTNEQFFGPGTRLTVL.

The CDR3 DNA follows: TGTGCCAGCCGCCTGGGAGGGACTGTGACCTACGAGCAGTACTTC. Translation: CASRLGGTVTYEQYF. V usage is TRBV28 and J usage is TRBJ2-7, with 7 bases matching TRBD2. Germline CDR1 reads MDHEN; CDR2 reads SYDVKM. The CDR3 spans 15 residues. V lost 8 bases, J lost 2 bases, and 12 bases stayed unmatched.

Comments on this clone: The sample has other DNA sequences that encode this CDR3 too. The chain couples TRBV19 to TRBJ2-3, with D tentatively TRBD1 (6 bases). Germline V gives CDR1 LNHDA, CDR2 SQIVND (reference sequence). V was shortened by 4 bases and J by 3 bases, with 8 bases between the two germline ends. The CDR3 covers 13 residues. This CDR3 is CASSTTGTDTQYF. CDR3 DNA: TGTGCCAGTAGTACTACAGGGACAGATACGCAGTATTTT.

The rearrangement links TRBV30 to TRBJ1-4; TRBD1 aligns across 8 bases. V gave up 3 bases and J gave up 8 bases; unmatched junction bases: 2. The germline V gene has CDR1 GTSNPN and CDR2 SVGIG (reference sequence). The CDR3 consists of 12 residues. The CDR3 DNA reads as TGTGCCTGGAGCAGGGGGCTGGAAAAACTGTTTTTT. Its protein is CAWSRGLEKLFF.

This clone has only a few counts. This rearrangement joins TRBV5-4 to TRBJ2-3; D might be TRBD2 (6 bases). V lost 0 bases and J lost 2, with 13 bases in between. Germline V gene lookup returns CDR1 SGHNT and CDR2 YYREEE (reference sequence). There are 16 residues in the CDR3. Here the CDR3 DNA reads TGTGCCAGCAGCTTGGCCCTGGGACTCCACACAGATACGCAGTATTTT. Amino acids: CASSLALGLHTDTQYF. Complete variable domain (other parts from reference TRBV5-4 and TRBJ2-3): ETGVTQSPTHLIKTRGQQVTLRCSSQSGHNTVSWYQQALGQGPQFIFQYYREEENGRGNFPPRFSGLQFPNYSSELNVNALELDDSALYLCASSLALGLHTDTQYFGPGTRLTVL.

The CDR3 region is CASSVAGDPDTQYF. For the CDR3, the DNA is TGTGCCAGCAGCGTAGCGGGGGACCCAGATACGCAGTATTTT. The rearrangement uses TRBV9 and TRBJ2-3; a weak D match, TRBD2 (6 bases). CDR1 and CDR2 from the germline V gene are SGDLS and YYNGEE. V lost 0 bases and J lost 4, with 9 bases in between. The CDR3 extends over 14 amino acids.

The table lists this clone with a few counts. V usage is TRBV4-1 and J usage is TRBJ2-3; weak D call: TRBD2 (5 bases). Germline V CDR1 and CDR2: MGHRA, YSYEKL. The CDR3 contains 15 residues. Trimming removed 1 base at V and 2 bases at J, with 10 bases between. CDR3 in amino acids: CASSQGLGVTDTQYF. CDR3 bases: TGCGCCAGCAGCCAAGGATTGGGAGTCACAGATACGCAGTATTTT.

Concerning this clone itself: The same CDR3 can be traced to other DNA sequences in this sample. For the CDR3, the DNA is TGCAGCGTTGGCGAGGGCTACGAGCAGTACTTC. Protein: CSVGEGYEQYF. The chain couples TRBV29-1 to TRBJ2-7; D is possibly TRBD2 (5 bases). Trimming cost V 4 bases and J 3 bases, with 7 bases left between them. This CDR3 is built from 11 residues. CDR1 SQVTM and CDR2 ANQGSEA come from the germline V gene.

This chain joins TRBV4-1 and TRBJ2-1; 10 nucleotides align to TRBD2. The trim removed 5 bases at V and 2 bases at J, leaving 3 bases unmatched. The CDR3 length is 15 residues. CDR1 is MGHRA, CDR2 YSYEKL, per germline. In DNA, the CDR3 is TGCGCCAGCAGCGACCTAGCGGGAGCCTACAATGAGCAGTTCTTC. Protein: CASSDLAGAYNEQFF.

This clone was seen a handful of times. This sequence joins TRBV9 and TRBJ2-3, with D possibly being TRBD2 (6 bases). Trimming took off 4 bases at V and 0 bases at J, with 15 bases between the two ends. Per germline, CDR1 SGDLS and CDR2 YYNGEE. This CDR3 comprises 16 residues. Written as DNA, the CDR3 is TGTGCCAGCAGCCCTCCCGGGGCGGGGAGCACAGATACGCAGTATTTT. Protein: CASSPPGAGSTDTQYF.

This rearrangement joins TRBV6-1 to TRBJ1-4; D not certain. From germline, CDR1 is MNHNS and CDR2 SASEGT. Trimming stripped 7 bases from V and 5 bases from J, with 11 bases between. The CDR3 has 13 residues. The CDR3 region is CASMAGSNEKLFF. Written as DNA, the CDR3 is TGTGCCAGCATGGCAGGATCAAATGAAAAACTGTTTTTT.

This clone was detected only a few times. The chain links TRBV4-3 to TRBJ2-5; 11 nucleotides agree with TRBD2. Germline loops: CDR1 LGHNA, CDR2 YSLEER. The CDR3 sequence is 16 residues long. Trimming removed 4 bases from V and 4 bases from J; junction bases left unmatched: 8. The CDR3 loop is CASSPRLAGRGETQYF. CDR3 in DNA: TGCGCCAGCAGCCCCAGACTAGCGGGGAGGGGAGAGACCCAGTACTTC.

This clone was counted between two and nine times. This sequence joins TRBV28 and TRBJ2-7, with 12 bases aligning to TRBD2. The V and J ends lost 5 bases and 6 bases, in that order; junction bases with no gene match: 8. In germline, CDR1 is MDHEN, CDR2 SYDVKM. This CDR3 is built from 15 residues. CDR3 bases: TGTGCCAGCAGTCAATCTAGCGGGAGGGCCTCCGAGCAGTACTTC. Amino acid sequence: CASSQSSGRASEQYF.

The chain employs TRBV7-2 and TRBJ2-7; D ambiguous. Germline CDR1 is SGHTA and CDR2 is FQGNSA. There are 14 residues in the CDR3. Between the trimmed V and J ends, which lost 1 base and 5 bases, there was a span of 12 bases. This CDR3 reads CASSLEGSRHEQYF. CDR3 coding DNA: TGTGCCAGCAGCTTAGAGGGCAGCCGCCACGAGCAGTACTTC.

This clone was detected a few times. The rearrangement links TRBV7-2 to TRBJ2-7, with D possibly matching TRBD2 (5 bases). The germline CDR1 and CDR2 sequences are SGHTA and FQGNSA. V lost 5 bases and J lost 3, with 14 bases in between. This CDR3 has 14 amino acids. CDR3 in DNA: TGTGCCAGCAGCCCCCGGGGTAGCGTCTACGAGCAGTACTTC. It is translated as CASSPRGSVYEQYF.

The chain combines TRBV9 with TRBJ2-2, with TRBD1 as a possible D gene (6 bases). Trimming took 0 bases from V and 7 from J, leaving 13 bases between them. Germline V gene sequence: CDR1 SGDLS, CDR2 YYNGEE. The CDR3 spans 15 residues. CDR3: CASSVDTGYGGELFF. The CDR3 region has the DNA TGTGCCAGCAGCGTAGATACAGGGTACGGCGGGGAGCTGTTTTTT.

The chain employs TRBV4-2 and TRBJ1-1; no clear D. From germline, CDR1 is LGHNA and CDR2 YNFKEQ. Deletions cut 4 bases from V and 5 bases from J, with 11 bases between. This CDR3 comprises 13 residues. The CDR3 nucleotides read TGTGCCAGCAGCCTCCGAGCGGGTACTGAAGCTTTCTTT. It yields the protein CASSLRAGTEAFF.

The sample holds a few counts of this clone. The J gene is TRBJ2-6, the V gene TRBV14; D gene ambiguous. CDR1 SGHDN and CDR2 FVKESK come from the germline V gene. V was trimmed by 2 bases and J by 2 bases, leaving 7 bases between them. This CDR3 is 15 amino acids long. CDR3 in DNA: TGTGCCAGCAGCCAATCAAGGCCTGGGGCCAACGTCCTGACTTTC. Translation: CASSQSRPGANVLTF.

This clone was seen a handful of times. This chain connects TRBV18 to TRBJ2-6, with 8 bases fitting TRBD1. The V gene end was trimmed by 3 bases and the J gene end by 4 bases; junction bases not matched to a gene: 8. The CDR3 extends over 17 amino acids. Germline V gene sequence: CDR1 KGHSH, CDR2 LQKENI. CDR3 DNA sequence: TGTGCCAGCTCACCGGGACAGGTTAATTCCGGGGCCAACGTCCTGACTTTC. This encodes CASSPGQVNSGANVLTF.

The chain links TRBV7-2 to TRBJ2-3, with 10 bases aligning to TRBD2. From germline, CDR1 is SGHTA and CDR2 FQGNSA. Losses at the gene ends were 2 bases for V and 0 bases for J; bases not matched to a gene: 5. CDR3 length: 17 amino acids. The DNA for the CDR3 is TGTGCCAGCAGCTTACGGTCTAGCGGGAGTAGCACAGATACGCAGTATTTT. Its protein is CASSLRSSGSSTDTQYF.

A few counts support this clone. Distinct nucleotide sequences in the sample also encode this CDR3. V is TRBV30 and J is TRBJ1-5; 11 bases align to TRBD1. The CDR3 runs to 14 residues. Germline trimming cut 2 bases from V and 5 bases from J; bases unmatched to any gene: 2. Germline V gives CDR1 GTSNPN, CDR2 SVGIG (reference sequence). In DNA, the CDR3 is TGTGCCTGGAGTCGGGACAGGGGGGATCAGCCCCAGCATTTT. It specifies CAWSRDRGDQPQHF.